This T cell receptor (beta chain) was identified in a study of cytomegalovirus exposure and HLA in healthy donors. PCR primers comprised 60 Vbeta and 13 Jbeta primers. Method: immunoSEQ multiplex PCR; TCRdb's copy keeps in-frame clones and lacks some. Among 160,000 or so clones listed, around 80% were seen once. Germline trimming cut 3 bases from V and 4 bases from J; bases unmatched to any gene: 23. Germline assignment: CDR1 SGDLS and CDR2 YYNGEE. This CDR3 spans 20 amino acids. The sequenced sample consisted of PBMCs. The receptor was isolated from a man aged 35-49 years in good health and CMV-seronegative. The J gene is TRBJ1-2, the V gene TRBV9; 8 bases agree with TRBD1. For the CDR3, the DNA is TGTGCCAGCAGCGCCAACAGGTGGGATGCAGGGGGCGGACTAACCTATGGCTACACCTTC. This codes for CASSANRWDAGGGLTYGYTF.